This is a list of T cell receptor beta chains from one sample in a study of cytomegalovirus exposure and HLA in healthy donors. The repertoire was sequenced with immunoSEQ multiplex PCR; TCRdb's copy has only in-frame clones and lacks some. This sample has about 110,000 clones; around 62% occur once, and the top ten carry 3.8%. Sequences were obtained from PBMCs. These receptors were collected from a young man in good health and CMV-seropositive. Both conserved end residues are part of each CDR3. The D gene is left open where the match is weak. Clone size appears in some rows only: once, few, many, or a class for an expanded clone.

>TRBD1|TRBJ1-4|TRBV7-9|NA
TGTTCCAGCAGCCCACCGACAGGGCTCGGGGAAAAACTGTTTTTT
CSSSPPTGLGEKLFF
>TRBD1|TRBJ1-4|TRBV27|NA
TGTGCCAGCAGTTGGGACAGGGGGCGAGAAACTAATGAAAAACTGTTTTTT
CASSWDRGRETNEKLFF
>NA|TRBJ1-4|TRBV19|NA
TGTGCCAGTAGTTCTCGGGACTCCTATAATGAAAAACTGTTTTTT
CASSSRDSYNEKLFF
>TRBD1|TRBJ2-7|TRBV19|NA
TGTGCCAGTAGTAAGTCTGGACAGGGTTTCGGCGAGCAGTACTTC
CASSKSGQGFGEQYF
>TRBD1|TRBJ1-4|TRBV19|NA
TGTGTCAGTAGTATCGACAGGGTGGCGGAAAAACTGTTTTTT
CVSSIDRVAEKLFF
>TRBD1|TRBJ1-2|TRBV18|NA
TGTGCCAGCTCACCGCTGAGGGACAGGGAGGACTATGGCTACACCTTC
CASSPLRDREDYGYTF
>TRBD1|TRBJ2-7|TRBV6-5|few
TGTGCCAGCAGGCGGGGACAGGGGGGTCTCGAGCAGTACTTC
CASRRGQGGLEQYF
>TRBD1|TRBJ2-7|TRBV30|NA
TGTGCCTGGAACCTCGGGACAGGGTTCGACGAGCAGTACTTC
CAWNLGTGFDEQYF
>TRBD1|TRBJ1-2|TRBV4-1|NA
TGCGCCAGCACCCATAGGGCACAGGGGGCTGATGGCTACACCTTC
CASTHRAQGADGYTF
>NA|TRBJ2-5|TRBV21-1|NA
TGTGCCAGCAGCAAAGAAGGGGGCAGAGGAGAGACCCAGTACTTC
CASSKEGGRGETQYF
>NA|TRBJ2-1|TRBV2|NA
TGTGCCAGCAGTGAAACGAGGGATGAGCAGTTCTTC
CASSETRDEQFF
>NA|TRBJ1-2|TRBV5-6|NA
TGTGCCAGCAGCTTTCCGGGGTACTATGGCTACACCTTC
CASSFPGYYGYTF
>NA|TRBJ1-5|TRBV5-1|NA
TGCGCCAGCAGCTTGGATGGTACGGGTTTGGGTGTTCAGCCCCAGCATTTT
CASSLDGTGLGVQPQHF
>TRBD2|TRBJ2-4|TRBV7-8|NA
TGTGCCAGCAGCCCGCGAGCGGGGGCCTCAAACATTCAGTACTTC
CASSPRAGASNIQYF
>TRBD1|TRBJ2-5|TRBV5-1|NA
TGCGCCAGCAGCTCCCAGGGACAGCCTACGGAGACCCAGTACTTC
CASSSQGQPTETQYF
>NA|TRBJ1-6|TRBV7-9|few
TGTGCCAGCAGCCAAGGGGATTGGAATTCACCCCTCCACTTT
CASSQGDWNSPLHF
>NA|TRBJ2-7|TRBV6-1|NA
TGTGCCAGCAAGGCAGGGCCAAACTACGAGCAGTACTTC
CASKAGPNYEQYF